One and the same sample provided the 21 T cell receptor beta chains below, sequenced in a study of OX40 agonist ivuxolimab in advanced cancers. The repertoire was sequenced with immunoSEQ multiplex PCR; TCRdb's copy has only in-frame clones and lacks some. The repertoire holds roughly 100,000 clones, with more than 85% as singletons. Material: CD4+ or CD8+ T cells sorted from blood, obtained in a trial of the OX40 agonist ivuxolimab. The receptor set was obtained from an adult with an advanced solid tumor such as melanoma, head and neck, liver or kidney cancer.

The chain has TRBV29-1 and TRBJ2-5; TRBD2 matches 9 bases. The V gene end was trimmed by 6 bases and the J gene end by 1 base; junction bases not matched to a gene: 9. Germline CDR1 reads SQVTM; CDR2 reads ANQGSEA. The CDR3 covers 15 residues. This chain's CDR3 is CSVALAGGRQETQYF. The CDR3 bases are TGCAGCGTGGCCCTGGCGGGGGGGCGCCAAGAGACCCAGTACTTC.

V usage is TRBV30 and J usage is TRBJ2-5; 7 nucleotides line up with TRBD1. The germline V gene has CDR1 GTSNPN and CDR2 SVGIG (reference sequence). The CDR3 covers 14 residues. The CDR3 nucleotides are TGTGCTTCTACCCGGGACAGAGCCCAAGAGACCCAGTACTTC. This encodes CASTRDRAQETQYF.

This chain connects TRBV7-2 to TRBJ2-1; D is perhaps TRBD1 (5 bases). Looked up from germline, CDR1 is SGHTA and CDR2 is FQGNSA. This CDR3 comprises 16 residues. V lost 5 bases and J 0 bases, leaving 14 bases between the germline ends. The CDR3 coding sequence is TGTGCCAGCAGCGTGCGACAGTCTAGCTCCTACAATGAGCAGTTCTTC. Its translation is CASSVRQSSSYNEQFF.

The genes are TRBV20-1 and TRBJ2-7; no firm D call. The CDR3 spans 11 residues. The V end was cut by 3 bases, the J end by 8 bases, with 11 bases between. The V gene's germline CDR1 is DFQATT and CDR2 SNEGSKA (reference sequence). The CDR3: CSARGFGKQYF. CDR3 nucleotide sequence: TGCAGTGCTAGGGGGTTCGGAAAGCAGTACTTC.

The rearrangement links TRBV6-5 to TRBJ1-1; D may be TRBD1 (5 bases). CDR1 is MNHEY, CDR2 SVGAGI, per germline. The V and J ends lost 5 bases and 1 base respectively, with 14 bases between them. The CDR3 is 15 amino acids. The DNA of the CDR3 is TGTGCCAGCAGTAACCTGTGGGGCGAGAACACTGAAGCTTTCTTT. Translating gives CASSNLWGENTEAFF.

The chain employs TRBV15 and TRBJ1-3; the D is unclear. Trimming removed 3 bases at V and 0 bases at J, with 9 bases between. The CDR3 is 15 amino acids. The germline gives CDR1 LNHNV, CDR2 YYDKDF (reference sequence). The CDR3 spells CATSSGPSSGNTIYF. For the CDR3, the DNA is TGTGCCACCAGCAGCGGACCCTCCTCTGGAAACACCATATATTTT.

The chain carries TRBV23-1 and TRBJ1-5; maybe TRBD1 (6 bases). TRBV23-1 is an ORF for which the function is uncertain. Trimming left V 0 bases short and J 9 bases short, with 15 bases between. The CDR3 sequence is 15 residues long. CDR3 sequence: CASSQSAGVVGPQHF. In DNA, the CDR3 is TGCGCCAGCAGTCAATCAGCAGGGGTAGTAGGGCCCCAGCATTTT.

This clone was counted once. CDR3 DNA: TGTGCCAGCAGTTATCCGGCCTGGAGGGAGGGAGGCTACACCTTC. It yields the protein CASSYPAWREGGYTF. The chain recombines TRBV28 with TRBJ1-2; unclear D gene. Trimming stripped 4 bases from V and 8 bases from J, with 20 bases between. Germline V gene sequence: CDR1 MDHEN, CDR2 SYDVKM. The CDR3 is 15 amino acids.

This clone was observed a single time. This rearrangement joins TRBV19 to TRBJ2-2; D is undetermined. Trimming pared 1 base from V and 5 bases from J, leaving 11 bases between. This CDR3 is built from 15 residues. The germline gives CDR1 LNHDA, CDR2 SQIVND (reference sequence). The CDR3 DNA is TGTGCCAGTAGTATAGGGCAAGGGTGGACCGGGGAGCTGTTTTTT. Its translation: CASSIGQGWTGELFF.

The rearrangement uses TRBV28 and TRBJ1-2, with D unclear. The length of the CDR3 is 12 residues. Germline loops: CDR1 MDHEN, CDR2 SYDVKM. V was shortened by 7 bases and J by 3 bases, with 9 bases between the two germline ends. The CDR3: CASTSGDYGYTF. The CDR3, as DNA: TGTGCCAGCACGTCAGGAGACTATGGCTACACCTTC.

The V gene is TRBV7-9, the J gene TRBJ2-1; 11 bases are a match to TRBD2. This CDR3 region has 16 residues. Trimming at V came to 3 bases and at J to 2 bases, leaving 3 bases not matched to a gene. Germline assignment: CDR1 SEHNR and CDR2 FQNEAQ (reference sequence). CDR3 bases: TGTGCCAGCAGCTTCGGGACTAGCGGCCCCTACAATGAGCAGTTCTTC. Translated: CASSFGTSGPYNEQFF.

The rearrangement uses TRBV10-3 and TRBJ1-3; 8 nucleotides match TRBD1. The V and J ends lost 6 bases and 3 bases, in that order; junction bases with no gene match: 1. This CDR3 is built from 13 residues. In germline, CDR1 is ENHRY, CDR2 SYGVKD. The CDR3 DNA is TGTGCCATCAGGGGACAGGATGGAAACACCATATATTTT. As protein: CAIRGQDGNTIYF.

The CDR3 spells CASSLTPFFPGELFF. CDR3 nucleotides: TGTGCCAGCAGTCTTACACCTTTTTTCCCAGGGGAGCTGTTTTTT. This sequence joins TRBV27 and TRBJ2-2; D is unresolved. Trimming stripped 5 bases from V and 8 bases from J, with 18 bases between. The CDR3 contains 15 residues. Germline CDR1 is MNHEY and CDR2 is SMNVEV (reference sequence).

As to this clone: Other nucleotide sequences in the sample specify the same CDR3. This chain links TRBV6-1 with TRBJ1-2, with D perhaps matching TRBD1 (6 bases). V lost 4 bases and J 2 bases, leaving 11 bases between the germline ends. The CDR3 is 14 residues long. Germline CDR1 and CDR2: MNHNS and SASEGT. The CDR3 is CASSALGANYGYTF. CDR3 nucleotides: TGTGCCAGCAGTGCCCTGGGGGCGAACTATGGCTACACCTTC.

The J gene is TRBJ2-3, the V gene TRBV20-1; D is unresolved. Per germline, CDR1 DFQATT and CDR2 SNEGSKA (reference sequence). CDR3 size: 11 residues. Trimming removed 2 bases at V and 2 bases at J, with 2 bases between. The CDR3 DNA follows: TGCAGTGCTAGAAACACAGATACGCAGTATTTT. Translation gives CSARNTDTQYF.

The CDR3 sequence is CASSVGFRGNTQYF. The CDR3 bases are TGTGCCAGCAGCGTAGGTTTCCGCGGAAATACGCAGTATTTT. The chain combines TRBV9 with TRBJ2-3; D gene ambiguous. V was cut by 0 bases and J by 7 bases, with 12 bases left in between. The germline gives CDR1 SGDLS, CDR2 YYNGEE. CDR3 length: 14 residues.

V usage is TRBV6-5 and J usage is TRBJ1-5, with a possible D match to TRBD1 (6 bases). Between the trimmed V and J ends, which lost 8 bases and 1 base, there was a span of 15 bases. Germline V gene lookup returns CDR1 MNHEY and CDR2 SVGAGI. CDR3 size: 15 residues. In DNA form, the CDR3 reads TGTGCCAGCGGACTAACCGGGACAAGCAATCAGCCCCAGCATTTT. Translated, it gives CASGLTGTSNQPQHF.

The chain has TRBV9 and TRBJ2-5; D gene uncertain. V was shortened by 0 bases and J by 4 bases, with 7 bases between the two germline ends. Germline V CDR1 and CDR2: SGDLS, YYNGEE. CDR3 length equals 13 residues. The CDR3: CASSVDIRETQYF. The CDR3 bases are TGTGCCAGCAGCGTAGATATCAGAGAGACCCAGTACTTC.

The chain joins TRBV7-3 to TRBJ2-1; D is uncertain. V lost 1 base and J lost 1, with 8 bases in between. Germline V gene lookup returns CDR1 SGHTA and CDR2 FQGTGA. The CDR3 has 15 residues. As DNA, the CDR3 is TGTGCCAGCAGCTTAAATCCTCTTTCCTACAATGAGCAGTTCTTC. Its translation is CASSLNPLSYNEQFF.

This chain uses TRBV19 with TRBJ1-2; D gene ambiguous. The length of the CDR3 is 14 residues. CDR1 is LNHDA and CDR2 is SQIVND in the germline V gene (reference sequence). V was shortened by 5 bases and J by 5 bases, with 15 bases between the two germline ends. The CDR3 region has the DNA TGTGCCAGTAGTCCTTTTCCCCAGAAGTATGGCTACACCTTC. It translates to CASSPFPQKYGYTF. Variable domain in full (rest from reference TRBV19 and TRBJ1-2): DGGITQSPKYLFRKEGQNVTLSCEQNLNHDAMYWYRQDPGQGLRLIYYSQIVNDFQKGDIAEGYSVSREKKESFPLTVTSAQKNPTAFYLCASSPFPQKYGYTFGSGTRLTVV.

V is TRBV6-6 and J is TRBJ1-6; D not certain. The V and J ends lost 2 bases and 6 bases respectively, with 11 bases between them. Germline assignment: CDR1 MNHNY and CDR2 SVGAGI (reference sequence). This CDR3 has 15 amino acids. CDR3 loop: CASSYGAGVNSPLHF. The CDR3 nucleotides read TGTGCCAGCAGTTACGGAGCAGGAGTTAATTCACCCCTCCACTTT.